This T cell receptor (beta chain) was identified during a study of T cell responses to AZD1222 COVID-19 vaccine. Broader study findings: The study identified only six AZD1222 recipients as seropositive at baseline.

Clones were sequenced by immunoSEQ multiplex PCR, and TCRdb holds only the in-frame ones, with some missing. Of more than 100,000 clones listed, under 95% are singletons. Germline-derived CDR1 and CDR2 are SGHAT and FQNNGV. V was clipped by 5 bases and J by 4 bases; unmatched bases: 9. The CDR3 is made up of 16 amino acids. About this clone itself: The antigen is not known.

This TCR derives from an adult who received the AZD1222 COVID-19 vaccine. This specimen consisted of peripheral blood, obtained 28 days after the second AZD1222 dose. The J gene is TRBJ1-1, the V gene TRBV11-2; 11 bases fit TRBD1. The CDR3 DNA is TGTGCCAGCAGCCCTAGGGGACAGGGGGTTGGCACTGAAGCTTTCTTT. Protein: CASSPRGQGVGTEAFF.